Given below is one T cell receptor (beta chain) in context. The ends were cut back, 3 bases at V and 0 bases at J, with 12 bases in the middle. This CDR3 region has 15 residues. High-throughput TCR beta sequencing covered peripheral CD8+ and CD4+ T cells. The multiple sclerosis control cohort comprised treatment-naive individuals presenting with stable or active relapsing-remitting disease. Purification of the CD8+ and CD4+ T cells relied on negative isolation, and TEMRA cells underwent FACS enrichment. The data are from a study of CD8 T cells in Susac syndrome. Random hexamers were used to reverse transcribe roughly 0.5 to 1 ug of RNA. Amplification of TCR beta CDR3 used immunoSEQ multiplex PCR across 54 Vbeta and 13 Jbeta. TCRdb called the immunoSEQ multiplex PCR reads again in MiXCR, with one record for every CDR3 protein. Among approximately 270,000 distinct CDR3 sequences, around 93% were seen once, and the ten largest hold approximately 0.072%.

The rearrangement joins TRBV23-1 to TRBJ2-7; a weak D match, TRBD2 (5 bases). TRBV23-1 is noted as an ORF with a role that remains uncertain. The receptor was isolated from a human donor with multiple sclerosis. Sequencing was performed on CD4+ T cells from PBMCs. DNA of the CDR3: TGCGCCAGCAGTCAGCCCGAGGGATACTCCTACGAGCAGTACTTC. Protein sequence: CASSQPEGYSYEQYF.